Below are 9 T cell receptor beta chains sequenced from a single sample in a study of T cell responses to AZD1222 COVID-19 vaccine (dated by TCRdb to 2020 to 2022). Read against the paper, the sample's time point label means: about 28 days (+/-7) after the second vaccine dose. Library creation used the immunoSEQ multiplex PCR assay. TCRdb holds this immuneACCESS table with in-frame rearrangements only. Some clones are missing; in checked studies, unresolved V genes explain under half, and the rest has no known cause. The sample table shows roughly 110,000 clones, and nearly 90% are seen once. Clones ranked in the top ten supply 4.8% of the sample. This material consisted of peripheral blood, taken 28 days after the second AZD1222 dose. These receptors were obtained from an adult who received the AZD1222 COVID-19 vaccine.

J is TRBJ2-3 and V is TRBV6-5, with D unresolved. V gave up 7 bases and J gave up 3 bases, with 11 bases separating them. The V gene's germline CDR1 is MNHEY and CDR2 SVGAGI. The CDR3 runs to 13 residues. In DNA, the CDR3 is TGTGCCAGCAAGGAGTTGGGGACAGATACGCAGTATTTT. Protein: CASKELGTDTQYF.

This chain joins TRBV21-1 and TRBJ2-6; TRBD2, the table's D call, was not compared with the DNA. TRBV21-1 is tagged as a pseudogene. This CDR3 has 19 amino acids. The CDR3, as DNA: TGTGCCAGCAGCAAAGTACACTCTGCGGGGAATGTCGAGGCCAACGTCCTGACTTTC. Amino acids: CASSKVHSAGNVEANVLTF.

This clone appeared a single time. The CDR3 sequence is CASRSTGVIEQYF. CDR3 nucleotides: TGTGCCAGCAGGTCGACAGGGGTAATCGAGCAGTACTTC. The chain uses TRBV2 and TRBJ2-7, with TRBD1 identical over 8 bases. CDR1 is SNHLY and CDR2 is FYNNEI in the germline V gene. V shed 6 bases and J 6 bases; nucleotides not matched to a gene: 7. The CDR3 contains 13 residues.

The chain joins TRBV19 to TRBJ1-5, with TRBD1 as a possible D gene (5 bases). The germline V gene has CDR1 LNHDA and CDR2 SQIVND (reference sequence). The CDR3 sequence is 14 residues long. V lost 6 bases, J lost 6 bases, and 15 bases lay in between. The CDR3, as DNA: TGTGCCAGTAGCACCCAGGGTTGGGGTCAGCCCCAGCATTTT. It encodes CASSTQGWGQPQHF. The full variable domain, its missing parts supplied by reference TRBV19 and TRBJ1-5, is DGGITQSPKYLFRKEGQNVTLSCEQNLNHDAMYWYRQDPGQGLRLIYYSQIVNDFQKGDIAEGYSVSREKKESFPLTVTSAQKNPTAFYLCASSTQGWGQPQHFGDGTRLSIL.

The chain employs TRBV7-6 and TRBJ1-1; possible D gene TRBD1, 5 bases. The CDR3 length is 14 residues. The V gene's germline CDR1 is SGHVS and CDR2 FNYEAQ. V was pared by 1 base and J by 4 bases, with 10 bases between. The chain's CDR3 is CASSLEQGGTEAFF. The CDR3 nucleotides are TGTGCCAGCAGCTTAGAGCAGGGAGGCACTGAAGCTTTCTTT.

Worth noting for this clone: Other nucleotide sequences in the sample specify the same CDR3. The CDR3 sequence is CASSQGANEYEQYF. DNA of the CDR3: TGTGCCAGCAGCCAAGGAGCAAACGAGTACGAGCAGTACTTC. This chain links TRBV4-2 with TRBJ2-7; D remains ambiguous. Germline CDR1 is LGHNA and CDR2 is YNFKEQ. The CDR3 has 14 amino acids. Trimming took 1 base from V and 4 from J, leaving 11 bases between them.

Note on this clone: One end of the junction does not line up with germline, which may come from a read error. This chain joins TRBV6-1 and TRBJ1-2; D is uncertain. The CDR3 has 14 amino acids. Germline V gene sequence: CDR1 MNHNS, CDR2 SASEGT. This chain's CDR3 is CASREEGAGYGYTF. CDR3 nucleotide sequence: TGTGCCAGCAGAGAAGAGGGAGCGGGCTATGGCTACACCTTC.

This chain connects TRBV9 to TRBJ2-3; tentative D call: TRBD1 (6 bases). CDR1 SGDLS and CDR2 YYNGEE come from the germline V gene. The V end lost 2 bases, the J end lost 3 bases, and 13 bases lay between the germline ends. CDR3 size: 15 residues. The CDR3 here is CASSVQGLRTDTQYF. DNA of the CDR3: TGTGCCAGCAGCGTGCAGGGGTTAAGAACAGATACGCAGTATTTT. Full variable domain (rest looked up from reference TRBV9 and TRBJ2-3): DSGVTQTPKHLITATGQRVTLRCSPRSGDLSVYWYQQSLDQGLQFLIQYYNGEERAKGNILERFSAQQFPDLHSELNLSSLELGDSALYFCASSVQGLRTDTQYFGPGTRLTVL.

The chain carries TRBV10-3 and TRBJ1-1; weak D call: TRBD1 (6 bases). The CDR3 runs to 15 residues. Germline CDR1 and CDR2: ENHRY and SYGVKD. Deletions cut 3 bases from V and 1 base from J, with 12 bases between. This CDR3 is CAISDHKQGNTEAFF. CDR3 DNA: TGTGCCATCAGTGACCATAAACAGGGGAACACTGAAGCTTTCTTT.